Below, 30 T cell receptor beta chains from the same sample are listed, as sequenced in a study of OX40 agonist ivuxolimab in advanced cancers. The method was immunoSEQ multiplex PCR; TCRdb's version includes in-frame clones alone and lacks a portion of them. The sample contains tens of thousands of clones, about 88% of which appear only once. Here the sequenced sample was CD4+ or CD8+ T cells sorted from blood, taken in a trial of the OX40 agonist ivuxolimab. The receptors were sampled from an adult with an advanced solid tumor such as melanoma, head and neck, liver or kidney cancer.

The table lists this clone with a count of one. The gene calls are TRBV7-9 and TRBJ2-1, with D tentatively TRBD2 (6 bases). The CDR3 is made up of 16 amino acids. CDR1 is SEHNR and CDR2 is FQNEAQ in the germline V gene (reference sequence). Deletions cut 5 bases from V and 0 bases from J, with 14 bases between. This CDR3 is CASSRDVGGSYNEQFF. Here the CDR3 DNA reads TGTGCCAGCAGCCGGGACGTGGGGGGCTCCTACAATGAGCAGTTCTTC.

The gene calls are TRBV9 and TRBJ1-5; D possibly corresponds to TRBD1 (5 bases). Germline values: CDR1 SGDLS, CDR2 YYNGEE. Deletions cut 5 bases from V and 3 bases from J, with 15 bases between. This CDR3 region has 15 residues. CDR3: CASSKGGDPNQPQHF. CDR3 DNA sequence: TGTGCCAGCAGTAAGGGTGGGGACCCCAATCAGCCCCAGCATTTT.

This chain links TRBV7-2 with TRBJ1-4; 9 bases are shared with TRBD1. The CDR3 is 14 residues long. CDR1 is SGHTA, CDR2 FQGNSA, per germline. Trimming took 5 bases from V and 6 from J; bases not matched to a gene: 4. The CDR3 protein is CASSTWTGDEKLFF. In nucleotides, the CDR3 is TGTGCCAGCAGCACATGGACAGGGGATGAAAAACTGTTTTTT.

V and J are TRBV7-2 and TRBJ2-1, with a tentative D call TRBD2 (6 bases). CDR1 SGHTA and CDR2 FQGNSA come from the germline V gene. This CDR3 comprises 17 residues. Trimming took off 3 bases at V and 0 bases at J, with 15 bases between the two ends. The CDR3 spells CASSFRRAGSSYNEQFF. CDR3 bases: TGTGCCAGCAGCTTCCGGCGCGCCGGGAGCTCCTACAATGAGCAGTTCTTC.

The rearrangement joins TRBV14 to TRBJ2-1, with D perhaps matching TRBD2 (7 bases). Germline CDR1 is SGHDN and CDR2 is FVKESK. Trimming left V 8 bases short and J 4 bases short, with 12 bases between. The CDR3 extends over 13 amino acids. The DNA for the CDR3 is TGTGCCAGCGAGAGGGGGGGTTACAATGAGCAGTTCTTC. It is translated as CASERGGYNEQFF.

The chain links TRBV5-8 to TRBJ1-5; 10 bases are a match to TRBD1. The CDR3 totals 19 residues. The V segment lost 2 bases and the J segment 2 bases; nucleotides outside the gene matches: 13. Germline V gene lookup returns CDR1 SGHTS and CDR2 YDEGEE. The CDR3 region has the DNA TGTGCCAGCAGCTTAGGGACAGGGGCGTTACGAGATGGCAATCAGCCCCAGCATTTT. This gives the protein CASSLGTGALRDGNQPQHF.

The gene calls are TRBV19 and TRBJ2-2; weak D call: TRBD2 (7 bases). Germline V gene data show CDR1 as LNHDA and CDR2 as SQIVND (reference sequence). The CDR3 runs to 16 residues. The ends were cut back, 7 bases at V and 6 bases at J, with 21 bases in the middle. CDR3 nucleotide sequence: TGTGCCAGTACCCCACTAGTGGGGGGGCTCGCCGGGGAGCTGTTTTTT. This encodes CASTPLVGGLAGELFF.

A single count supports this clone. The V gene is TRBV7-2, the J gene TRBJ2-1, with 9 bases fitting TRBD2. With V trimmed by 5 bases and J by 7 bases, 18 bases remained unmatched. CDR1 and CDR2 (germline): SGHTA, FQGNSA. This CDR3 comprises 18 residues. CDR3 coding DNA: TGTGCCAGCAGCAAGGCGCCGGGACTAGCCCCTGAGGGGAATGAGCAGTTCTTC. This codes for CASSKAPGLAPEGNEQFF.

This clone appeared once. V usage is TRBV7-8 and J usage is TRBJ2-2, with a weak D call TRBD1 (6 bases). CDR1 is SGHVS, CDR2 FQNEAQ, per germline. CDR3 size: 17 residues. With 5 bases removed from V and 0 bases from J, the gap between germline ends came to 16 bases. The CDR3: CASSAGEGQANTGELFF. CDR3 DNA: TGTGCCAGCAGCGCTGGAGAGGGACAAGCGAACACCGGGGAGCTGTTTTTT.

This rearrangement joins TRBV11-2 to TRBJ2-1, with D unresolved. The V and J ends lost 5 bases and 0 bases respectively, with 11 bases between them. The CDR3 spans 15 residues. Germline loops: CDR1 SGHAT, CDR2 FQNNGV. CDR3 protein: CASSIDSSSYNEQFF. CDR3 nucleotides: TGTGCCAGCAGCATCGACTCGAGCTCCTACAATGAGCAGTTCTTC.

This chain joins TRBV6-1 and TRBJ2-5, with 12 bases fitting TRBD2. V dropped 10 bases and J dropped 2; count of bases not matched to a gene: 8. From germline, CDR1 is MNHNS and CDR2 SASEGT. The CDR3 spans 15 residues. This chain's CDR3 is CATKRLAGEQETQYF. The CDR3 region has the DNA TGTGCCACAAAAAGACTAGCGGGGGAACAAGAGACCCAGTACTTC.

In this sample, this clone turned up a few times. The gene calls are TRBV6-1 and TRBJ2-2; D is unclear. Germline CDR1 MNHNS, CDR2 SASEGT. The CDR3 spans 13 residues. Trimming stripped 8 bases from V and 6 bases from J, with 13 bases between. The CDR3 reads CASLINLSGELFF. CDR3 DNA: TGTGCCAGCCTTATAAACCTGTCCGGGGAGCTGTTTTTT.

This chain joins TRBV6-5 and TRBJ1-4; TRBD1 matches 7 bases. The CDR3 covers 15 residues. Per germline, CDR1 MNHEY and CDR2 SVGAGI. V lost 2 bases to trimming and J lost 8 bases; unmatched junction nucleotides: 8. The CDR3, as DNA: TGTGCCAGCAGTTACGGGGACAGAACCCAGGAAAAACTGTTTTTT. It is translated as CASSYGDRTQEKLFF.

In DNA, the CDR3 is TGTGCCAGCAGCCCGGGACTAGTGGGGCAAGAGACCCAGTACTTC. Its protein product is CASSPGLVGQETQYF. This chain connects TRBV27 to TRBJ2-5, with 8 bases identical to TRBD2. This CDR3 region has 15 residues. Looked up from germline, CDR1 is MNHEY and CDR2 is SMNVEV (reference sequence). The V gene end was trimmed by 6 bases and the J gene end by 2 bases; junction bases not matched to a gene: 8.

The chain employs TRBV28 and TRBJ1-3; unclear D gene. The CDR3 is made up of 15 amino acids. CDR1 and CDR2 (germline): MDHEN, SYDVKM. The V end lost 5 bases, the J end lost 3 bases, and 14 bases lay between the germline ends. CDR3 in amino acids: CASSPTGRYGNTIYF. As DNA, the CDR3 is TGTGCCAGCAGTCCCACGGGGAGATATGGAAACACCATATATTTT.

The rearrangement uses TRBV6-1 and TRBJ2-3; 9 nucleotides align to TRBD1. The germline V gene has CDR1 MNHNS and CDR2 SASEGT. The CDR3 contains 15 residues. The J segment lost 2 bases and the V segment lost 5 bases, leaving 5 bases of the junction unmatched. The CDR3 nucleotides are TGTGCCAGCAGTACCGGGACAGGGAACACAGATACGCAGTATTTT. Protein: CASSTGTGNTDTQYF.

The rearrangement joins TRBV11-2 to TRBJ1-1; maybe TRBD1 (5 bases). The germline CDR1 and CDR2 sequences are SGHAT and FQNNGV. V lost 5 bases and J 1 base, leaving 20 bases between the germline ends. The CDR3 covers 17 residues. CDR3 nucleotide sequence: TGTGCCAGCAGCCAACGACTTTTGGAAGGGGAGAACACTGAAGCTTTCTTT. It encodes CASSQRLLEGENTEAFF.

The V call is TRBV18, the J call TRBJ1-5; TRBD1 is a possible D gene (5 bases). This CDR3 contains 15 residues. Germline V gives CDR1 KGHSH, CDR2 LQKENI. V was trimmed by 5 bases and J by 6 bases, leaving 17 bases between them. The CDR3 protein is CASSGGTHPSQPQHF. The DNA of the CDR3 is TGTGCCAGCTCAGGAGGGACCCACCCCAGTCAGCCCCAGCATTTT.

This chain links TRBV5-1 with TRBJ2-1; D uncertain. The CDR3 length is 15 residues. Germline V gene lookup returns CDR1 SGHRS and CDR2 YFSETQ. The V gene lost 4 bases and the J gene lost 8 bases, with 19 bases spanning the gap. The CDR3 DNA sequence: TGCGCCAGCAGCCCCGAGCGTGCTAGTATCGATGAGCAGTTCTTC. It encodes CASSPERASIDEQFF.

The chain recombines TRBV6-4 with TRBJ2-1; 9 positions agree with TRBD1. Germline assignment: CDR1 MRHNA and CDR2 SNTAGT. This CDR3 is 12 amino acids long. V was pared by 6 bases and J by 9 bases, with 3 bases of the junction left unmatched. CDR3: CASSTGGGEQFF. The DNA for the CDR3 is TGTGCCAGCAGCACAGGGGGCGGTGAGCAGTTCTTC.

The CDR3 loop reads CASSVGESSGNTIYF. CDR3 DNA: TGTGCCAGCTCCGTGGGAGAAAGCTCTGGAAACACCATATATTTT. The rearrangement joins TRBV18 to TRBJ1-3; D unresolved. Germline V CDR1 and CDR2: KGHSH, LQKENI. CDR3 length: 15 residues. Trimming removed 6 bases from V and 0 bases from J, with 12 bases in between.

The V gene is TRBV6-1, the J gene TRBJ2-1; the D gene is possibly TRBD1 (6 bases). The germline V and J ends were trimmed by 4 bases and 8 bases, with 18 bases remaining between them. Germline loops: CDR1 MNHNS, CDR2 SASEGT. The CDR3 contains 15 residues. The CDR3 DNA reads TGTGCCAGCAGTGGGGGTGGGGGCCACTGGGATGAGCAGTTCTTC. Translating it yields CASSGGGGHWDEQFF.

This chain links TRBV21-1 with TRBJ1-5; TRBD1 is the table's D call and was not checked against the DNA. TRBV21-1 is recorded as a pseudogene. The CDR3 consists of 17 residues. CDR3 nucleotides: TGTGCCAGCAGCAAAAAGGGTGGACAGGGCGGAAATCAGCCCCAGCATTTT. Translated: CASSKKGGQGGNQPQHF.

The V gene is TRBV28, the J gene TRBJ2-5; the D gene is possibly TRBD1 (5 bases). The CDR3 consists of 14 residues. Deletions cut 1 base from V and 1 base from J, with 7 bases between. From germline, CDR1 is MDHEN and CDR2 SYDVKM. CDR3 bases: TGTGCCAGCAGTTTATCCCAGGGCCAAGAGACCCAGTACTTC. This codes for CASSLSQGQETQYF.

The CDR3 coding sequence is TGTGCCAGCAGCCGCACCCGGGGGTACCAAGAGACCCAGTACTTC. It specifies CASSRTRGYQETQYF. The chain has TRBV7-8 and TRBJ2-5; a weak D match, TRBD2 (6 bases). This CDR3 region has 15 residues. The V gene lost 5 bases and the J gene lost 0 bases, with 13 bases spanning the gap. The germline V gene encodes CDR1 SGHVS and CDR2 FQNEAQ. The whole variable domain, filled in from reference TRBV7-8 and TRBJ2-5, reads GAGVSQSPRYKVAKRGQDVALRCDPISGHVSLFWYQQALGQGPEFLTYFQNEAQLDKSGLPSDRFFAERPEGSVSTLKIQRTQQEDSAVYLCASSRTRGYQETQYFGPGTRLLVL.

V gene TRBV2 combines with J gene TRBJ1-2; D unclear. The CDR3 has 14 residues. The V gene's germline CDR1 is SNHLY and CDR2 FYNNEI. V was pared by 4 bases and J by 4 bases, with 13 bases between. DNA for the CDR3: TGTGCCAGCAGTGGGGGTCCGGGAGGCTATGGCTACACCTTC. Its translation: CASSGGPGGYGYTF.

The CDR3 bases are TGTGCCAGCAGCTTGAGACAGGGTGAATACGAGCAGTACTTC. Its translation is CASSLRQGEYEQYF. The chain recombines TRBV7-2 with TRBJ2-7; 7 nucleotides match TRBD1. CDR3 length: 14 amino acids. With V trimmed by 3 bases and J by 4 bases, 6 bases remained unmatched. Germline V gives CDR1 SGHTA, CDR2 FQGNSA.

The chain uses TRBV5-6 and TRBJ2-3; no clear D. Trimming removed 3 bases from V and 3 bases from J, with 2 bases in between. Germline loops: CDR1 SGHDT, CDR2 YYEEEE. The CDR3 loop spans 11 amino acids. The CDR3 DNA reads TGTGCCAGCAGCTCGACAGATACGCAGTATTTT. Residues: CASSSTDTQYF.

The V call is TRBV11-2, the J call TRBJ1-2, with D possibly TRBD1 on 6 matching bases. This CDR3 has 14 amino acids. Trimming stripped 5 bases from V and 7 bases from J, with 17 bases between. Germline V gene lookup returns CDR1 SGHAT and CDR2 FQNNGV. In nucleotides, the CDR3 is TGTGCCAGCAGCCCCAATCCAGGGGTGCGTGGCTACACCTTC. Encoded protein: CASSPNPGVRGYTF.

V usage is TRBV7-8 and J usage is TRBJ1-5; weak D call: TRBD1 (5 bases). V lost 2 bases to trimming and J lost 8 bases, with 10 bases between them. The V gene's germline CDR1 is SGHVS and CDR2 FQNEAQ. The CDR3 sequence is 13 residues long. The CDR3 bases are TGTGCCAGCAGCTTACCAGGGTTCGAGCCCCAGCATTTT. It yields the protein CASSLPGFEPQHF.